This T cell receptor (beta chain) was sequenced for a study of regulatory T cells in long-lasting Graves disease. Findings of the study overall: Graves' patients with persistent disease showed TCR diversity lower than patients newly diagnosed. Shared public clonotypes totalled 2,741 in persistent patients, compared with over 800 in new patients.

The sample's time point: persistent/refractory GD, antithyroid drugs over 5 years with positive TRAb. From RNA extracted from PBMCs, the TCR library was made. Through Arm-PCR of CDR3 regions and iRepertoire HTBI primers, TCR beta libraries were built. Each CDR3 protein is one row after TCRdb ran MiXCR on the multiplex PCR reads. The sample holds a few hundred thousand distinct CDR3 sequences, around a fifth seen once. The CDR3 loop spans 15 amino acids. The ends lost 5 bases at V and 6 bases at J; junction bases unmatched: 13. This clonotype was seen at least ten times. Its antigen is unidentified. This sequence joins TRBV12-3 or TRBV12-4 and TRBJ2-7; TRBD1 matches 7 bases. Sequencing used peripheral blood mononuclear cells (PBMCs), obtained when the disease was refractory, from a patient treated with antithyroid drugs. This clonotype was obtained from a female donor with Graves disease. Here the CDR3 DNA reads TGTGCCAGCAGTCCCCCGGGACAGTCCCCTCCCGAGCAGTACTTC. Its translation: CASSPPGQSPPEQYF.